The 6 T cell receptor beta chains in this list originate from one sample, sequenced in a study of cytomegalovirus exposure and HLA in healthy donors. The PCR made use of 60 Vbeta and 13 Jbeta primers. Using immunoSEQ multiplex PCR, the repertoire was profiled, and TCRdb retains in-frame clones only, with some absent. The sample records around 150,000 clones, approximately 75% being singletons. Specimen: PBMCs. These TCRs come from a man younger than 45 in good health and CMV-seropositive.

The chain recombines TRBV30 with TRBJ1-6; maybe TRBD1 (6 bases). This CDR3 has 16 residues. V gave up 2 bases and J gave up 5 bases, with 16 bases separating them. Germline V gene data show CDR1 as GTSNPN and CDR2 as SVGIG (reference sequence). The CDR3 sequence: CAWSLAGTLDNSPLHF. As DNA, the CDR3 is TGTGCCTGGAGTCTGGCAGGGACATTGGATAATTCACCCCTCCACTTT.

The J gene is TRBJ1-1, the V gene TRBV9; 9 bases agree with TRBD1. The CDR3 runs to 13 residues. Germline loops: CDR1 SGDLS, CDR2 YYNGEE. J was trimmed by 8 bases and V by 1 base; bases with no gene match: 3. In nucleotides, the CDR3 is TGTGCCAGCAGCGTATCCGGGACAGGGGAAGCTTTCTTT. It yields the protein CASSVSGTGEAFF.

This clone was seen a handful of times. The V and J genes are TRBV6-4 and TRBJ2-2; D is unclear. In germline, CDR1 is MRHNA, CDR2 SNTAGT. The CDR3 spans 14 residues. The V end was cut by 2 bases, the J end by 5 bases, with 9 bases between. CDR3 bases: TGTGCCAGCAGTGACCCAACACGAACCGGGGAGCTGTTTTTT. Its protein product is CASSDPTRTGELFF.

The chain is built from TRBV5-1 and TRBJ2-1; the match to TRBD1 covers 12 bases. Germline V lookup: CDR1 SGHRS, CDR2 YFSETQ. The CDR3 is made up of 17 amino acids. The J segment lost 4 bases and the V segment lost 3 bases, leaving 8 bases of the junction unmatched. The CDR3 nucleotides are TGCGCCAGCAGCTCCGGGACAGGGGGCAGGCGGTACAATGAGCAGTTCTTC. This gives the protein CASSSGTGGRRYNEQFF.

V usage is TRBV28 and J usage is TRBJ1-5; 10 nucleotides agree with TRBD1. The CDR3 is 17 residues long. The V segment lost 0 bases and the J segment 9 bases; nucleotides outside the gene matches: 11. Germline V lookup: CDR1 MDHEN, CDR2 SYDVKM. The CDR3 DNA reads TGTGCCAGCAGTTTATGGACAGGGGGCGCAGGCCGGAGGCCCCAGCATTTT. Translated, it gives CASSLWTGGAGRRPQHF.

The chain uses TRBV7-9 and TRBJ2-1; TRBD2 matches 10 bases. V lost 5 bases, J lost 4 bases, and 8 bases stayed unmatched. The CDR3 extends over 16 amino acids. From germline, CDR1 is SEHNR and CDR2 FQNEAQ (reference sequence). In DNA form, the CDR3 reads TGTGCCAGCAGCCATAGCGGGGGGAAACTTTACAATGAGCAGTTCTTC. Encoded protein: CASSHSGGKLYNEQFF.